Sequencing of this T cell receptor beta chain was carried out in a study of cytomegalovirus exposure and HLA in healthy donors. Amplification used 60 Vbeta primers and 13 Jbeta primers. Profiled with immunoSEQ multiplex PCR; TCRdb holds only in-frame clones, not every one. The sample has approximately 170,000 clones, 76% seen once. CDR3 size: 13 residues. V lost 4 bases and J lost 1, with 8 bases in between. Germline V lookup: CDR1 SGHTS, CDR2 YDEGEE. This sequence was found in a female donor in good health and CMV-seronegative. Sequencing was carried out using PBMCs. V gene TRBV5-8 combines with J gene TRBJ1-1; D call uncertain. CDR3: CASSLTPNTEAFF. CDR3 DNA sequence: TGTGCCAGCAGCCTGACACCGAACACTGAAGCTTTCTTT.